This TCR beta chain was recorded in a study of identical twins. Trimming cost V 1 base and J 5 bases, with 13 bases left between them. The CDR3 runs to 15 residues. The germline gives CDR1 SGHVS, CDR2 FNYEAQ. TCRdb re-called the 5' RACE reads with MiXCR, one entry per CDR3 protein. The top ten clones hold about an eighth of a sample with hundreds of thousands of distinct CDR3 sequences, roughly 18% of them seen once. These data also formed part of another study, on T cells expressing NK-cell markers.

The chain recombines TRBV7-6 with TRBJ2-3; D is possibly TRBD1 or TRBD2 (5 bases each). This sequence originates from a woman between 18 and 29 years old in good health. Sequenced material: PBMCs. The CDR3 reads CASSLVSGARDTQYF. The DNA of the CDR3 is TGTGCCAGCAGCTTAGTTTCCGGGGCGAGAGATACGCAGTATTTT.